This T cell receptor beta chain originates from a study of blood T cell repertoires in COVID-19. Study background: T cells, B-cell-depleted T cells, or PBMCs supplied cDNA or gDNA.

In terms of age and location, participants ranged from roughly 18 to 90 years and lived in approximately 26 US areas. Participants' reported clinical history set cohort assignment. Two negative PCRs, clearance, or symptom resolution characterized the recovered Cohort 3 donors. This clone was counted a single time. The CDR3 totals 10 residues. Trimming took 7 bases from V and 13 from J, leaving 12 bases between them. The germline gives CDR1 SGHRS, CDR2 YFSETQ. Sequenced by immunoSEQ multiplex PCR; TCRdb stores in-frame clones only, minus some. The sample lists more than 250,000 clones, around 85% occurring once.

This chain uses TRBV5-1 with TRBJ2-1; D possibly corresponds to TRBD1 (5 bases). The sample taken for sequencing was PBMCs or T cells enriched from blood (not recorded which). The receptor was isolated from a woman aged 40-49 years who had recovered from COVID-19. The CDR3 region has the DNA TGCGCCAGCGGGGCCGGTGGACAGTTCTTC. Protein product: CASGAGGQFF.